This T cell receptor (beta chain) was recovered during a study of blood T cells in healthy people across ages (dated by TCRdb to the mid-2010s). Regarding the complete study: In model experiments, template switching captured about one uniquely barcoded TCR beta cDNA molecule for every two T cells. Using deep sequencing normalized with unique cDNA molecular identifiers, the study measured how TCR beta repertoire diversity changes with age. Four age groups were formed from the donors: young (average 16 years), middle-aged (approximately 40), aged (62) and long-lived (82). To avoid experimental bias, donors of different ages were distributed randomly across sequencing lanes. The study analyzed two additional independent replicas of 1 million unique cDNA reads from the same blood draw for two donors, one aged 18 to 29 and one aged 80 or older. General conclusions and limits of the study: There was a strong correlation between observed TCR beta diversity and the percentage of naive T cells measured by flow cytometry. Compared with the aged group, the long-lived group had more naive CD4+ T cells, fewer expanded clones and increased TCR diversity, suggesting age selection. Estimates of total diversity from one million sequenced T cells were regarded as lower bounds and underestimates. As age increased, observed TCR beta diversity per million T cells dropped in a roughly linear way, and a significant reduction was already evident by age 40. The CMV infection status of donors was not known, potentially confounding age-related changes in expanded clonotypes. Because profiling used bulk unsorted PBMCs, naive and antigen-experienced compartments could not be compared conclusively.

Concerning this clonotype itself: Its cognate antigen has yet to be identified. Per-base qualities were not stored, and no clone one base away is much larger.

The library came from 5' RACE. Instrument used: Illumina HiSeq 2500. A second PCR of roughly 6 to 11 cycles was performed with a sample-barcoded 5' primer and a J-beta primer mix. A template-switch 5' adaptor carrying 12 random nucleotides introduced a unique molecular identifier onto each TCR beta cDNA molecule. Each sample yielded at least 3 million CDR3-containing paired-end reads. First-strand cDNA was synthesized from all RNA with the Mint cDNA synthesis kit, primed by a TRBC-specific oligonucleotide. After uracil-DNA glycosylase treatment, a first 18-cycle PCR used universal primers M1SS and BC2_uni_R on all cDNA. On the study's bioinformatics: Normalization of each sample was performed by random selection of 1 million high-quality reads, each carrying a distinct molecular identifier. Reads sharing molecular identifiers were discarded rather than binned into consensus sequences. MiTCR, with a Q25 quality threshold and the strictest error-elimination algorithm, was used for CDR3 identification, clonotype clustering and error correction. A nonparametric unseen species model with Euler transformation was used to estimate a lower bound on total TCR beta diversity. Through fastp at Q25 and MiXCR, TCRdb rebuilt clones from the public reads, retaining in-frame beta chains. Rows merge per CDR3 protein into single entries with the most common DNA and genes. TCRdb, not the authors, supplied the V and J calls. Present in this sample are about 580,000 distinct CDR3 sequences, around half of which were seen just once. Roughly 25% of the sample belongs to the ten largest clones.

V has 5 bases trimmed and J has 8 bases trimmed; junction bases matching no gene number 11. Spanning cysteine to phenylalanine, the CDR3 consists of 15 amino acids. Here the CDR3 DNA is all that survives: 45 bases in frame from base 1. The germline V gene supplies CDR1 SGHTA and CDR2 FQGNSA. The approximately 39 donors, aged 6 to 90 years, were systemically healthy Caucasian individuals from Russia. About 9.8 milliliters of peripheral blood were drawn from each donor into EDTA-treated Vacutainer tubes. Ficoll-Paque density-gradient centrifugation was used to isolate PBMCs, with at least 6.5 million per sample. Trizol reagent was used to extract total RNA from PBMCs, with at least 5.5 micrograms per sample. Naive CD45RAhigh/CD27high T cell percentages were measured by flow cytometry on a PBMC aliquot from every donor.

The chain joins TRBV7-2 to TRBJ2-3; 9 middle bases align to TRBD2. Material for sequencing was blood. The receptor's source is a man older than 75 in good health. The CDR3 corresponds to CASSQGGLAGLTQYF. The sequence in DNA is TGTGCCAGCAGCCAAGGGGGTCTAGCGGGACTTACGCAGTATTTT. The full variable domain, completed from the reference TRBV7-2 and TRBJ2-3 proteins outside the CDR3, reads GAGVSQSPSNKVTEKGKDVELRCDPISGHTALYWYRQSLGQGLEFLIYFQGNSAPDKSGLPSDRFSAERTGGSVSTLTIQRTQQEDSAVYLCASSQGGLAGLTQYFGPGTRLTVL.